This T cell receptor (beta chain) originates from a study of regulatory T cells in long-lasting Graves disease. Study outcomes and limitations: The TCR repertoire of persistent Graves' patients was less diverse than that of newly diagnosed ones.

The time point is: persistent/refractory GD, antithyroid drugs over 5 years with positive TRAb. The TCR library used RNA extracted from PBMCs. Arm-PCR of CDR3 regions and iRepertoire HTBI primers were the basis on which TCR beta libraries were built. Study processing details: From all samples, identification returned 14 TRBJ and just over 60 TRBV segments. Each CDR3 protein is one row after TCRdb ran MiXCR on the multiplex PCR reads. The authors' filters were not applied to this entry. The sample has 700,000 or so distinct CDR3 sequences, about 32% seen once. This clonotype was picked up many times. The antigen remains unidentified. The clonotype originates from a female donor with Graves disease. The sequenced sample was peripheral blood mononuclear cells (PBMCs), obtained when the disease was refractory, from a patient treated with antithyroid drugs.

CDR3 region: CSANMQQTYGYTF. In DNA form, the CDR3 reads TGCAGTGCCAACATGCAACAGACCTATGGCTACACCTTC. The chain recombines TRBV20-1 with TRBJ1-2; D remains unclear. The germline V gene encodes CDR1 DFQATT and CDR2 SNEGSKA (reference sequence). The CDR3 covers 13 residues. Between the trimmed V and J ends, which lost 6 bases and 4 bases, there was a span of 15 bases.